What follows is one T cell receptor (beta chain) and its context. The antigen is unknown. This entry belongs to a study of T cell repertoires and HLA-DP antigens. Here immunoSEQ multiplex PCR was the method, and the copy in TCRdb shows in-frame clones only, minus some. The data contain around 110,000 clones, over 90% of them singletons. Study-wide findings and caveats: Previously undetected clones averaged approximately 38% and 46% against the two alleles respectively.

This CDR3 comprises 14 residues. Germline CDR1 ENHRY, CDR2 SYGVKD. V shed 6 bases, J shed 1 base, and the junction held 4 bases outside the gene matches. V gene TRBV10-3 combines with J gene TRBJ2-5; 8 bases are a match to TRBD1. The source of this sequence is a woman between 18 and 29 years old in good health and CMV-seronegative. Sequencing used CD4+ T cells from PBMCs. The CDR3 nucleotides read TGTGCCATCAGCAAGCAGGGGGCCCAAGAGACCCAGTACTTC. Translating gives CAISKQGAQETQYF.